The clone carrying this TCR beta chain has ten or more counts. Its antigen is as yet unknown. This sample is part of a study of CD8+CD57+ T cells in acquired aplastic anemia. Study-level background: DNA from sorted CD4+ and CD8+ cells averaged around 3.5 ug. On average, healthy donors gave about 10.8 million reads for CD4+ cells. Overall study findings and caveats: Significance was not reached for CD8+ Simpson's diversity between patients and controls. Twenty-nine CD8+ CDR3 sequences were shared between patients and controls.

Both TCR beta VDJ combination and CDR3 sequence profiling were carried out. Genomic DNA was the template for this profiling. TCRdb fed the reads into MiXCR, producing one record per CDR3 protein. The sample has some 170,000 distinct CDR3 sequences, approximately 40% seen once. The sample was sorted CD4+, CD8+, or CD8+CD57+ T cells (not recorded which) from PBMCs. This clonotype was sampled from a human donor in good health.

CDR3 in amino acids: CATSSRRHRVGTIYF. CDR3 sequence (DNA): TGTGCCACCAGCAGCCGGAGACACCGAGTAGGCACCATATATTTT. The chain employs TRBV15 and TRBJ1-3; no definite D call. CDR3 length: 15 amino acids. Germline V gene lookup returns CDR1 LNHNV and CDR2 YYDKDF (reference sequence). Trimming pared 3 bases from V and 9 bases from J, leaving 18 bases between. Full variable domain (missing parts from reference TRBV15 and TRBJ1-3): DAMVIQNPRYQVTQFGKPVTLSCSQTLNHNVMYWYQQKSSQAPKLLFHYYDKDFNNEADTPDNFQSRRPNTSFCFLDIRSPGLGDTAMYLCATSSRRHRVGTIYFGEGSWLTVV.